These 26 T cell receptor beta chains originate from one sample sequenced in a study of CD4+ T cells in melanoma. TCRdb keeps only in-frame clones here, not all; method: immunoSEQ multiplex PCR. Among more than 13,000 clones, roughly 83% were seen once, and the ten largest hold 5.5% to 8%. The specimen was cells from a culture (not recorded whether cultured in vitro). The source is a human donor with melanoma.

The V gene is TRBV11-2, the J gene TRBJ2-1; D perhaps matches TRBD2 (6 bases). V lost 0 bases, J lost 1 base, and 7 bases lay in between. Germline CDR1 reads SGHAT; CDR2 reads FQNNGV. CDR3 length: 15 residues. CDR3 DNA: TGTGCCAGCAGCTTAGATCGGGGGTCCTACAATGAGCAGTTCTTC. Residues: CASSLDRGSYNEQFF.

The chain links TRBV7-9 to TRBJ1-1, with D possibly TRBD1 on 5 matching bases. Germline V lookup: CDR1 SEHNR, CDR2 FQNEAQ (reference sequence). V lost 6 bases, J lost 6 bases, and 26 bases lay in between. The length of the CDR3 is 17 residues. In DNA form, the CDR3 reads TGTGCCAGCAGGGGTGCAGGGAGGGGAGGTTCGGGCTCTGAAGCTTTCTTT. The encoded protein is CASRGAGRGGSGSEAFF.

Only a few counts were recorded for this clone. Other DNA sequences from this sample encode an identical CDR3 as well. This CDR3 is CASSQDGGIGNQPQHF. The CDR3 nucleotides read TGCGCCAGCAGCCAAGATGGGGGGATCGGCAATCAGCCCCAGCATTTT. The V call is TRBV4-1, the J call TRBJ1-5, with a tentative D call TRBD1 (5 bases). Germline V gene data show CDR1 as MGHRA and CDR2 as YSYEKL. The CDR3 contains 16 residues. V was clipped by 0 bases and J by 2 bases, with 11 bases between them.

The chain is built from TRBV25-1 and TRBJ1-1; TRBD1 aligns across 8 bases. V lost 6 bases and J lost 10; bases outside the gene matches: 13. The germline CDR1 and CDR2 sequences are MGHDK and SYGVNS. The CDR3 loop spans 14 amino acids. CDR3 in amino acids: CASSGSGGGWRAFF. CDR3 coding DNA: TGTGCCAGCAGCGGCTCAGGGGGCGGATGGCGAGCTTTCTTT. Combining the CDR3 with reference TRBV25-1 and TRBJ1-1 gives the whole variable domain EADIYQTPRYLVIGTGKKITLECSQTMGHDKMYWYQQDPGMELHLIHYSYGVNSTEKGDLSSESTVSRIRTEHFPLTLESARPSHTSQYLCASSGSGGGWRAFFGQGTRLTVV.

The chain has TRBV6-5 and TRBJ2-5; 10 bases match TRBD2. In germline, CDR1 is MNHEY, CDR2 SVGAGI. This CDR3 spans 15 amino acids. V lost 4 bases, J lost 5 bases, and 7 bases stayed unmatched. This CDR3 is CASSWSGGAGETQYF. CDR3 nucleotides: TGTGCCAGCAGTTGGAGCGGGGGGGCAGGGGAGACCCAGTACTTC.

This rearrangement joins TRBV30 to TRBJ1-5; 9 nucleotides align to TRBD1. The ends lost 3 bases at V and 9 bases at J; junction bases unmatched: 6. CDR1 is GTSNPN and CDR2 is SVGIG in the germline V gene (reference sequence). The CDR3 totals 13 residues. CDR3 bases: TGTGCCTGGAGACGACAGGGGGAAGGGCCCCAGCATTTT. Amino acid sequence: CAWRRQGEGPQHF.

The J gene is TRBJ2-7, the V gene TRBV2, with D possibly matching TRBD2 (7 bases). Deletions cut 5 bases from V and 1 base from J, with 24 bases between. This CDR3 has 18 residues. Per the germline V gene, CDR1 is SNHLY and CDR2 is FYNNEI. The CDR3 protein is CASSTSSDSAGGSYEQYF. CDR3 sequence (DNA): TGTGCCAGCAGTACTAGTTCGGACAGCGCCGGGGGGTCCTACGAGCAGTACTTC.

The V and J genes are TRBV10-3 and TRBJ2-2; D may be TRBD1 (6 bases). The CDR3 is 14 amino acids. Germline V gene sequence: CDR1 ENHRY, CDR2 SYGVKD. V dropped 3 bases and J dropped 3 bases, with 8 bases sitting between them. CDR3 sequence reads: CAISDGGDTGELFF. The CDR3 DNA is TGTGCCATCAGTGATGGGGGCGACACCGGGGAGCTGTTTTTT.

The rearrangement links TRBV7-8 to TRBJ2-7; 7 positions match TRBD2. The V gene's germline CDR1 is SGHVS and CDR2 FQNEAQ. This CDR3 spans 16 amino acids. The V segment lost 5 bases and the J segment 6 bases; nucleotides outside the gene matches: 16. CDR3 in DNA: TGTGCCAGCAGCCTCCCCCTAGCGGCCCTGCGGGGCGAGCAGTACTTC. Encoded protein: CASSLPLAALRGEQYF.

About this clone itself: At one end, the junction sequence differs from germline, possibly due to a read error. The chain is built from TRBV5-1 and TRBJ2-7; D unresolved. The germline gives CDR1 SGHRS, CDR2 YFSETQ. The CDR3 has 11 residues. The CDR3 nucleotides read TGCGCCAGCAGCAACTCCGACGAGCAGTACTTC. It is translated as CASSNSDEQYF.

The CDR3 sequence is CATSRVIGPGNEQFF. CDR3 coding DNA: TGTGCCACCAGCAGAGTTATAGGACCTGGAAATGAGCAGTTCTTC. V and J are TRBV15 and TRBJ2-1; no clear D gene. Germline V gene data show CDR1 as LNHNV and CDR2 as YYDKDF (reference sequence). Trimming removed 1 base at V and 7 bases at J, with 14 bases between. The CDR3 loop spans 15 amino acids.

This sequence joins TRBV23-1 and TRBJ1-3; TRBD1 matches 9 bases. TRBV23-1 is given ORF status, its function remaining uncertain. This CDR3 contains 17 residues. V was pared by 6 bases and J by 1 base, with 10 bases of the junction left unmatched. The CDR3 is CASSLGTGSVSGNTIYF. Here the CDR3 DNA reads TGCGCCAGCAGCCTCGGGACAGGGAGCGTGTCTGGAAACACCATATATTTT.

The chain employs TRBV18 and TRBJ1-2, with TRBD1 matching 7 bases. V lost 2 bases and J lost 5; bases outside the gene matches: 5. This CDR3 is built from 14 residues. CDR1 is KGHSH, CDR2 LQKENI, per germline. The CDR3 sequence is CASSPMGQQYGYTF. The CDR3 nucleotides are TGTGCCAGCTCACCAATGGGACAGCAGTATGGCTACACCTTC.

V and J are TRBV5-1 and TRBJ1-4; D might be TRBD1 (6 bases). The CDR3 has 16 residues. Per germline, CDR1 SGHRS and CDR2 YFSETQ. Trimming shortened V by 4 bases and J by 8 bases, and 21 bases separated the two germline ends. DNA of the CDR3: TGCGCCAGCAGCCGAAACGAGGGGGTGAGGATCGAAAAACTGTTTTTT. Translation: CASSRNEGVRIEKLFF.

This clone was picked up one time. This chain uses TRBV7-9 with TRBJ2-7; 10 bases agree with TRBD1. Trimming cost V 2 bases and J 5 bases; bases outside gene matches: 6. The CDR3 runs 15 residues. CDR1 is SEHNR and CDR2 is FQNEAQ in the germline V gene (reference sequence). CDR3 DNA sequence: TGTGCCAGCAGCTTAAGCGGGACAGGGGTCCACGAGCAGTACTTC. It encodes CASSLSGTGVHEQYF.

This clone is a singleton in its sample. The chain combines TRBV6-5 with TRBJ2-7; a possible D gene is TRBD2 (6 bases). Germline V gene data show CDR1 as MNHEY and CDR2 as SVGAGI. Trimming took 1 base from V and 7 from J, leaving 20 bases between them. The CDR3 runs to 16 residues. Here the CDR3 reads CASSYLVRGTVGEQYF. The CDR3 DNA is TGTGCCAGCAGTTACTTAGTTCGGGGGACGGTCGGGGAGCAGTACTTC.

The rearrangement uses TRBV7-2 and TRBJ1-2, with TRBD1 as a possible D gene (6 bases). This CDR3 has 13 residues. Germline CDR1 and CDR2: SGHTA and FQGNSA. V dropped 1 base and J dropped 8 bases, with 11 bases sitting between them. In DNA, the CDR3 is TGTGCCAGCAGCTTAGTAACAGGGCAAGGCTACACCTTC. Amino acids: CASSLVTGQGYTF.

The V gene is TRBV7-9, the J gene TRBJ1-5, with 11 bases that match TRBD1. The CDR3 loop spans 16 amino acids. V lost 5 bases, J lost 4 bases, and 7 bases stayed unmatched. Germline-derived CDR1 and CDR2 are SEHNR and FQNEAQ (reference sequence). The CDR3 here is CASSTGGTGGNQPQHF. The CDR3 DNA follows: TGTGCCAGCAGCACTGGGGGGACAGGGGGAAATCAGCCCCAGCATTTT. Full variable domain (remainder filled in from reference TRBV7-9 and TRBJ1-5): DTGVSQNPRHKITKRGQNVTFRCDPISEHNRLYWYRQTLGQGPEFLTYFQNEAQLEKSRLLSDRFSAERPKGSFSTLEIQRTEQGDSAMYLCASSTGGTGGNQPQHFGDGTRLSIL.

The chain is built from TRBV2 and TRBJ1-5, with D perhaps TRBD1 (5 bases). This CDR3 contains 13 residues. Germline-derived CDR1 and CDR2 are SNHLY and FYNNEI. V gave up 9 bases and J gave up 6 bases, with 15 bases separating them. CDR3 amino acids: CASSRVLGQPQHF. As DNA, the CDR3 is TGTGCCAGTTCCAGGGTTTTGGGTCAGCCCCAGCATTTT.

The CDR3 DNA follows: TGTGCCAGCAGCTTAGGACTCGGAGATACGCAGTATTTT. This gives the protein CASSLGLGDTQYF. This rearrangement joins TRBV7-6 to TRBJ2-3; D is ambiguous. The germline V gene has CDR1 SGHVS and CDR2 FNYEAQ. The V end lost 1 base, the J end lost 5 bases, and 7 bases lay between the germline ends. The CDR3 is 13 amino acids.

The V and J genes are TRBV10-3 and TRBJ1-2; possible D gene TRBD1, 6 bases. The V gene's germline CDR1 is ENHRY and CDR2 SYGVKD. The CDR3 length is 12 residues. Trimming removed 8 bases from V and 8 bases from J, with 15 bases in between. The CDR3 loop is CAIGGGPPGYTF. In DNA form, the CDR3 reads TGTGCCATCGGGGGGGGGCCCCCAGGCTACACCTTC.

The table lists this clone with a count of one. The chain joins TRBV7-8 to TRBJ2-7; no clear D. Germline CDR1 SGHVS, CDR2 FQNEAQ. Trimming left V 3 bases short and J 2 bases short, with 8 bases between. The CDR3 has 13 residues. The CDR3 region has the DNA TGTGCCAGCAGCTTTAGTTCTACCTACGAGCAGTACTTC. Protein product: CASSFSSTYEQYF. Complete variable domain (other parts from reference TRBV7-8 and TRBJ2-7): GAGVSQSPRYKVAKRGQDVALRCDPISGHVSLFWYQQALGQGPEFLTYFQNEAQLDKSGLPSDRFFAERPEGSVSTLKIQRTQQEDSAVYLCASSFSSTYEQYFGPGTRLTVT.

The CDR3 region is CASSFSGGNQPQHF. The CDR3 nucleotides are TGTGCCAGCAGTTTTAGTGGGGGGAATCAGCCCCAGCATTTT. The chain carries TRBV27 and TRBJ1-5; a weak D match, TRBD1 (5 bases). CDR3 length equals 14 residues. The V end was cut by 3 bases, the J end by 4 bases, with 10 bases between. Germline CDR1 MNHEY, CDR2 SMNVEV (reference sequence).

This clone was seen just once. The V gene is TRBV6-1, the J gene TRBJ1-2, with 7 bases fitting TRBD1. The CDR3 runs to 13 residues. V was clipped by 8 bases and J by 0 bases; unmatched bases: 3. The germline V gene encodes CDR1 MNHNS and CDR2 SASEGT. The CDR3 reads CASPGQSNYGYTF. The CDR3 DNA reads TGTGCCAGCCCGGGACAGTCTAACTATGGCTACACCTTC.

DNA for the CDR3: TGTGCCTGGAGTTCGGGTCTTTACGAGCAGTACTTC. Translating gives CAWSSGLYEQYF. The chain recombines TRBV30 with TRBJ2-7, with D unresolved. The CDR3 consists of 12 residues. Trimming removed 2 bases from V and 4 bases from J, with 9 bases in between. Per the germline V gene, CDR1 is GTSNPN and CDR2 is SVGIG (reference sequence).

J is TRBJ2-5 and V is TRBV6-6; 7 bases fit TRBD1. The CDR3 runs 14 residues. Germline CDR1 reads MNHNY; CDR2 reads SVGAGI (reference sequence). The J segment lost 5 bases and the V segment lost 6 bases, leaving 9 bases of the junction unmatched. The CDR3 loop is CASRVDRVDETQYF. For the CDR3, the DNA is TGTGCCAGCAGGGTCGACAGGGTAGACGAGACCCAGTACTTC.